This T cell receptor beta chain was sequenced during a study of shared clonotypes between healthy human individuals. Germline lookup yields CDR1 SGHVS and CDR2 FQNEAQ. This CDR3 has 15 amino acids. Trimming removed 3 bases from V and 2 bases from J, with 11 bases in between. TCRdb's copy holds only in-frame clones and misses some; the assay was immunoSEQ multiplex PCR. Of 2 million to 3 million clones in the sample, roughly 92% were seen once. Sequencing was carried out using naive CD4+ T cells sorted from blood. Stated subset: CD45RA+ positively selected. V and J are TRBV7-8 and TRBJ1-5, with a possible D match to TRBD1 (5 bases). The clonotype comes from a man younger than 35 in good health. The CDR3 bases are TGTGCCAGCAGCTTCCGTCAGGGAGGCAATCAGCCCCAGCATTTT. It specifies CASSFRQGGNQPQHF.